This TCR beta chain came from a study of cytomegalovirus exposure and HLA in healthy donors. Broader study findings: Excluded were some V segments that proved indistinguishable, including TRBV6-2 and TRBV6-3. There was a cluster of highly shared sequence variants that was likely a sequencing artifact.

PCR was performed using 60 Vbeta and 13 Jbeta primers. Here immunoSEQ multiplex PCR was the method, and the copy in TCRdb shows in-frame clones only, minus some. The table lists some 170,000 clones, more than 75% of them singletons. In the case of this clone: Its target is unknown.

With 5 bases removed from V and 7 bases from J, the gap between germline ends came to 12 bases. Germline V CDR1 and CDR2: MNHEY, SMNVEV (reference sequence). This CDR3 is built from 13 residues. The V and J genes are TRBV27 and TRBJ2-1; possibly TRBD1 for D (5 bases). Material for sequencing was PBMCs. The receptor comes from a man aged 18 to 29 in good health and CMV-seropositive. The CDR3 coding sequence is TGTGCCAGCAGTCAAGCCGCAGGGAATGAGCAGTTCTTC. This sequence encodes CASSQAAGNEQFF.